This TCR beta chain came from a study of blood T cell repertoires in COVID-19 (TCRdb year 2020). For the study in its entirety: Samples from collaborators originated in the United States, Italy and Spain and spanned both the acute and convalescent phases of COVID-19. The prospective study material was composed of cDNA or gDNA derived from T cells, B-cell-depleted T cells, or PBMCs. Subjects who had been exposed to COVID-19, were actively infected with it, or had recovered from it provided the deeply sampled blood TCRbeta repertoires that made up the dataset. The repertoires were released in a freely available public database meant as a resource for research on the immune response to SARS-CoV-2. Samples were obtained from the ongoing ImmuneRACE study (first 160 participants) and from 1,254 subjects provided by 6 global collaborators. A de-identified subject ID, COVID-19 status, age in years and sex were almost always included in the sample metadata. Where available, HLA class I and class II types were obtained from metadata supplied by the sample provider rather than from assay-based typing.

TCRbeta CDR3 regions were amplified from genomic DNA by means of the immunoSEQ Assay, a bias-controlled multiplex PCR. The published analysis was carried out like this. Nucleated cell counts per sample were estimated from amplification of reference gene primers within the assay. To quantify the absolute abundance of each unique TCRbeta CDR3 rearrangement, sequence reads were collapsed and filtered. For each sample, productive Simpson clonality was calculated as the square root of Simpson's diversity index across productive rearrangements. As stored in TCRdb, this immuneACCESS dataset retains in-frame rearrangements with V and J assigned. A fraction of the clones does not appear; measured against another copy, unresolved V genes explain less than half of the discrepancy, and the remainder lacks a known reason. Clone size and V and J calls were adopted from that table, with D and trimming inferred from the DNA. Recorded for this sample are approximately 140,000 clones; 81% of them occurred a single time. The ten largest clones add up to roughly 8.4% of the sample.

CDR1 and CDR2 were assigned from the germline V gene as SGHTA and FQGNSA. V is cut back by 3 bases and J by 5 bases, with 5 bases in the junction unmatched. From the cysteine through the phenylalanine, the CDR3 covers 15 amino acids. Just CDR3 DNA is preserved here, 45 bases in frame from base 1. General conclusions and limits of the study: Clinical and demographic metadata were provided uncurated, with the amount varying by source and participant.

Points on this clone: What this receptor recognizes is not known. Base qualities are not recorded, but no much larger clone differs from it by a single base.

Each collaborating institution followed its own protocols to collect whole blood in K2EDTA tubes. For TCRbeta analysis, collaborator samples were shipped as frozen whole blood, as isolated PBMCs, or as DNA extracted from either sample type. The chain employs TRBV7-2 and TRBJ2-5; 11 bases in between match TRBD2. Sequencing was done on a sample of peripheral blood. The sequence was collected from a human donor with acute or convalescent COVID-19. The donor label of this sample is uncertain. CDR3 sequence: CASSFSGGASETQYF. The DNA is TGTGCCAGCAGCTTTAGCGGGGGGGCATCCGAGACCCAGTACTTC.